This is a list of T cell receptor beta chains from one sample in a study of blood T cell repertoires in COVID-19. TCRdb's copy holds only in-frame clones and misses some; the assay was immunoSEQ multiplex PCR. The sample includes about 130,000 clones, approximately 81% of them seen just once. Sequencing was carried out using peripheral blood. Receptors were obtained from a man aged 40-49 years with active or convalescent COVID-19. CDR3s include the opening cysteine and the closing phenylalanine or tryptophan. A D gene is named only where the DNA matches it firmly. Clone size appears in some rows only: once, few, many, or a class for an expanded clone.

V gene	D gene	J gene	clone size	CDR3 length	CDR3 DNA	CDR3 protein
TRBV6-5	NA	TRBJ1-4	NA	12	TGTGCCAGTGGGGAGCAAAATGAAAAACTGTTTTTT	CASGEQNEKLFF
TRBV10-3	NA	TRBJ2-1	NA	13	TGTGCCCACCGGGATGGTGTTGTAGATGAGCAGTTCTTC	CAHRDGVVDEQFF
TRBV19	NA	TRBJ1-5	NA	13	TGTGCCAGTAGGGCCCCCAGCAATCAGCCCCAGCATTTT	CASRAPSNQPQHF
TRBV11-2	NA	TRBJ2-3	NA	17	TGTGCCAGCAGCTTTTCGGGACCAAGTAGGGGGATGGATACGCAGTATTTT	CASSFSGPSRGMDTQYF
TRBV7-9	TRBD1	TRBJ1-2	few	15	TGTGCCAGCAGCTTATTGGGGACAGGGGGTAATGGCTACACCTTC	CASSLLGTGGNGYTF
TRBV12-5	TRBD1	TRBJ2-3	once	18	TGTGCTAGTGGTTTGGAGTGGACAGGGGAAACCATCTCGGATACGCAGTATTTT	CASGLEWTGETISDTQYF
TRBV7-2	TRBD2	TRBJ2-7	NA	14	TGTGCCAGCAGCTTAGCCAGCGGGAGGAGCGAGCAGTACTTC	CASSLASGRSEQYF
TRBV5-5	TRBD1	TRBJ1-2	NA	15	TGTGCCAGCAGCTTAACCCAGGGGGGCTCCTTCGGCTACACCTTC	CASSLTQGGSFGYTF
TRBV29-1	NA	TRBJ1-1	NA	11	TGCAGCGTGGATTCAGGGATGGGGGCTTTCTTT	CSVDSGMGAFF
TRBV27	NA	TRBJ1-6	few	15	TGTGCCAGCAGTTTAGTGGTACAGGGCCTGATGCCCCTCCACTTT	CASSLVVQGLMPLHF
TRBV25-1	TRBD1	TRBJ1-2	NA	15	TGTGCCAGCAGTCCGGGACAGGGGGCAGGCTATGGCTACACCTTC	CASSPGQGAGYGYTF
TRBV6-5	NA	TRBJ1-5	NA	15	TGTGCCAGCAGTTTAAAACAGGGAGGCAATCAGCCCCAGCATTTT	CASSLKQGGNQPQHF
TRBV30	NA	TRBJ1-4	NA	13	TGTGCCTCCCCGACGACGGGGAATGAAAAACTGTTTTTT	CASPTTGNEKLFF
TRBV5-4	NA	TRBJ2-1	NA	15	TGTGCCAGCAGCCCCCCGGGAACTAGGAACAATGAGCAGTTCTTC	CASSPPGTRNNEQFF
TRBV11-2	TRBD1	TRBJ2-5	many	12	TGTGCCAGCAGCGCCAGGGGGGAGACCCAGTACTTC	CASSARGETQYF
TRBV7-2	TRBD1	TRBJ1-5	NA	15	TGTGCCAGCACCCCGGACAGGCTTAGCAATCAGCCCCAGCATTTT	CASTPDRLSNQPQHF
TRBV5-6	NA	TRBJ2-3	once	15	TGTGCCAGCAGCCCTACAGGTCGGAGCACAGATACGCAGTATTTT	CASSPTGRSTDTQYF
TRBV29-1	NA	TRBJ1-1	NA	14	TGCAGCGTTGAAAAGGGGTCAGGGCGGGGGAAAGCTTTCTTT	CSVEKGSGRGKAFF
TRBV9	TRBD1	TRBJ1-5	NA	14	TGTGCCAGCAGCCAAACAGGGGTGGATCAGCCCCAGCATTTT	CASSQTGVDQPQHF
TRBV19	NA	TRBJ1-5	NA	15	TGTGCCAGTAGTATATTAGGGGAGGCCAATCAGCCCCAGCATTTT	CASSILGEANQPQHF
TRBV30	NA	TRBJ1-6	NA	13	TGTGCCTGGAAAGTTTCGGGGAATTCACCCCTCCACTTT	CAWKVSGNSPLHF
TRBV15	NA	TRBJ2-7	NA	14	TGTGCCACCAGCAGAGGAGGGGGTCCCTACGAGCAGTACTTC	CATSRGGGPYEQYF
TRBV5-1	NA	TRBJ2-2	NA	15	TGCGCCAGCAGCGACGACAGTTCGAACACCGGGGAGCTGTTTTTT	CASSDDSSNTGELFF
TRBV30	NA	TRBJ1-1	few	13	TGTGCCTGGAGTCTACTCTGGAACACTGAAGCTTTCTTT	CAWSLLWNTEAFF
TRBV11-2	NA	TRBJ1-1	few	15	TGTGCCAGCAGCTTAAGTCTCCTGGGGCAGGCTGAAGCTTTCTTT	CASSLSLLGQAEAFF
TRBV15	TRBD1	TRBJ2-1	NA	16	TGTGCCACCAGCAGACTCCCGGGGACAGGGCATCATGAGCAGTTCTTC	CATSRLPGTGHHEQFF
TRBV3-1/TRBV3-2	NA	TRBJ1-1	once	15	TGTGCCAGCAGCCAAGATTCCGACAGGTTTGGGGAAGCTTTCTTT	CASSQDSDRFGEAFF
TRBV5-8	NA	TRBJ2-2	once	16	TGTGCCAGCAGCTTAACAGCCCCCGGGGTCACCGGGGAGCTGTTTTTT	CASSLTAPGVTGELFF